These 20 T cell receptor beta chains originate from one sample sequenced in a study of shared T cell receptors in the human thymus. Method: immunoSEQ multiplex PCR; TCRdb's copy keeps in-frame clones and lacks some. The sample has about 380,000 clones; about 95% are singletons. Source material: thymocytes. The receptors shown here come from a human donor.

V and J are TRBV7-6 and TRBJ2-7; 9 positions agree with TRBD2. This CDR3 has 15 residues. Trimming at V came to 1 base and at J to 6 bases, leaving 7 bases not matched to a gene. Germline V lookup: CDR1 SGHVS, CDR2 FNYEAQ. CDR3 DNA: TGTGCCAGCAGCTTAGTTGCGGGAGGGCCCTCCGAGCAGTACTTC. This translates into CASSLVAGGPSEQYF.

J is TRBJ1-2 and V is TRBV28; D perhaps matches TRBD1 (5 bases). CDR3 length equals 13 residues. V lost 3 bases and J lost 8, with 13 bases in between. Germline CDR1 and CDR2: MDHEN and SYDVKM. CDR3 nucleotide sequence: TGTGCCAGCAGTTTGGCGGGACGGGTCGGCTACACCTTC. Its translation is CASSLAGRVGYTF.

V usage is TRBV5-1 and J usage is TRBJ2-2, with 7 bases that match TRBD1. The length of the CDR3 is 15 residues. Germline assignment: CDR1 SGHRS and CDR2 YFSETQ. V was pared by 3 bases and J by 4 bases, with 6 bases of the junction left unmatched. This CDR3 reads CASSYRQGPTGELFF. The CDR3 coding sequence is TGCGCCAGCAGCTACAGACAGGGACCCACCGGGGAGCTGTTTTTT.

The chain joins TRBV15 to TRBJ2-7; TRBD1 might be the D (6 bases). The V end was cut by 4 bases, the J end by 4 bases, with 17 bases between. This CDR3 has 15 amino acids. CDR1 and CDR2 from the germline V gene are LNHNV and YYDKDF (reference sequence). In DNA, the CDR3 is TGTGCCACCAGCAAGAGAGGGGGTCAGGTATACGAGCAGTACTTC. Translated: CATSKRGGQVYEQYF.

This clone occurred once. The chain couples TRBV27 to TRBJ2-3; possibly TRBD1 or TRBD2 for D (5 bases each). Trimming cost V 7 bases and J 1 base, with 18 bases left between them. Germline loops: CDR1 MNHEY, CDR2 SMNVEV (reference sequence). There are 16 residues in the CDR3. CDR3 in amino acids: CASTPRVGARTDTQYF. CDR3 nucleotides: TGTGCCAGCACCCCGAGGGTAGGGGCCCGCACAGATACGCAGTATTTT.

The chain carries TRBV7-8 and TRBJ2-7; D is possibly TRBD2 (7 bases). Germline CDR1 reads SGHVS; CDR2 reads FQNEAQ. The CDR3 has 14 residues. The V gene lost 9 bases and the J gene lost 1 base, with 16 bases spanning the gap. This CDR3 is CARPTGGSSYEQYF. The CDR3 region has the DNA TGTGCCAGGCCCACGGGGGGCAGTTCCTACGAGCAGTACTTC.

The chain joins TRBV6-5 to TRBJ2-2; a possible D gene is TRBD1 (6 bases). CDR1 and CDR2 from the germline V gene are MNHEY and SVGAGI. The CDR3 has 16 residues. V lost 4 bases and J 0 bases, leaving 12 bases between the germline ends. The CDR3 coding sequence is TGTGCCAGCAGTTTGGGACACCCTTCGAACACCGGGGAGCTGTTTTTT. It is translated as CASSLGHPSNTGELFF.

The chain carries TRBV28 and TRBJ2-1; the match to TRBD2 covers 11 bases. The germline V gene has CDR1 MDHEN and CDR2 SYDVKM. The CDR3 is made up of 16 amino acids. Trimming at V came to 5 bases and at J to 6 bases, leaving 9 bases not matched to a gene. CDR3 nucleotide sequence: TGTGCCAGCAGTCCCGCCACTAGCGGGAGTCGCAATGAGCAGTTCTTC. Amino acid sequence: CASSPATSGSRNEQFF. Full variable domain (remainder filled in from reference TRBV28 and TRBJ2-1): DVKVTQSSRYLVKRTGEKVFLECVQDMDHENMFWYRQDPGLGLRLIYFSYDVKMKEKGDIPEGYSVSREKKERFSLILESASTNQTSMYLCASSPATSGSRNEQFFGPGTRLTVL.

The gene calls are TRBV4-3 and TRBJ2-7; the match to TRBD1 covers 7 bases. The CDR3 spans 16 residues. The germline CDR1 and CDR2 sequences are LGHNA and YSLEER. Trimming took 2 bases from V and 2 from J; bases not matched to a gene: 9. The DNA for the CDR3 is TGCGCCAGCAGCCAAACCTGGGGGACAGAACCCTACGAGCAGTACTTC. Protein: CASSQTWGTEPYEQYF.

The rearrangement links TRBV6-1 to TRBJ1-1, with unresolved D. This CDR3 spans 14 amino acids. Germline V gene data show CDR1 as MNHNS and CDR2 as SASEGT. The V and J ends lost 5 bases and 8 bases respectively, with 18 bases between them. The CDR3 sequence is CASSRREHASEAFF. In nucleotides, the CDR3 is TGTGCCAGCAGTCGCCGCGAACACGCGTCCGAAGCTTTCTTT.

The chain couples TRBV13 to TRBJ2-7, with D tentatively TRBD2 (6 bases). The CDR3 is made up of 11 amino acids. Germline V gene lookup returns CDR1 PRHDT and CDR2 FYEKMQ (reference sequence). V was clipped by 5 bases and J by 7 bases, with 9 bases between them. CDR3: CASSPGREQYF. For the CDR3, the DNA is TGTGCCAGCAGCCCTGGGAGGGAGCAGTACTTC.

CDR3 loop: CASIKDSQVQETQYF. CDR3 in DNA: TGTGCCAGCATAAAGGACAGTCAGGTTCAAGAGACCCAGTACTTC. The chain is built from TRBV28 and TRBJ2-5, with D maybe TRBD1 (6 bases). This CDR3 has 15 residues. Trimming stripped 7 bases from V and 2 bases from J, with 17 bases between. Germline CDR1 and CDR2: MDHEN and SYDVKM. The variable domain in full, completed from reference TRBV28 and TRBJ2-5, reads DVKVTQSSRYLVKRTGEKVFLECVQDMDHENMFWYRQDPGLGLRLIYFSYDVKMKEKGDIPEGYSVSREKKERFSLILESASTNQTSMYLCASIKDSQVQETQYFGPGTRLLVL.

CDR3 protein: CASSLAKYHATDTQYF. The CDR3 nucleotides are TGCGCCAGCAGCTTGGCCAAATACCACGCCACGGATACGCAGTATTTT. The chain uses TRBV5-1 and TRBJ2-3; D gene uncertain. This CDR3 comprises 16 residues. Trimming removed 0 bases from V and 6 bases from J, with 17 bases in between. Per germline, CDR1 SGHRS and CDR2 YFSETQ.

The rearrangement uses TRBV5-6 and TRBJ2-5; 8 nucleotides agree with TRBD1. V was pared by 2 bases and J by 4 bases, with 4 bases of the junction left unmatched. Germline V CDR1 and CDR2: SGHDT, YYEEEE. The CDR3 has 14 residues. The CDR3 nucleotides read TGTGCCAGCAGCTTCACAGGGGGAGGAGAGACCCAGTACTTC. It encodes CASSFTGGGETQYF. The entire variable domain, with the rest obtained from reference TRBV5-6 and TRBJ2-5, is as follows: DAGVTQSPTHLIKTRGQQVTLRCSPKSGHDTVSWYQQALGQGPQFIFQYYEEEERQRGNFPDRFSGHQFPNYSSELNVNALLLGDSALYLCASSFTGGGETQYFGPGTRLLVL.

The genes are TRBV23-1 and TRBJ2-1, with 9 bases matching TRBD2. TRBV23-1 is identified as an open reading frame with a role that is uncertain. The CDR3 spans 13 residues. V shed 5 bases, J shed 7 bases, and the junction held 3 bases outside the gene matches. CDR3 DNA: TGCGCCAGCAGTGGCGGGAGGGGTAATGAGCAGTTCTTC. Its protein product is CASSGGRGNEQFF.

The chain uses TRBV9 and TRBJ2-3; TRBD1 matches 7 bases. V lost 3 bases, J lost 2 bases, and 12 bases stayed unmatched. The CDR3 is made up of 17 amino acids. Germline CDR1 and CDR2: SGDLS and YYNGEE. CDR3 sequence (DNA): TGTGCCAGCAGCGGCCCGACAGGGAACAACCTCACAGATACGCAGTATTTT. Its protein is CASSGPTGNNLTDTQYF. The full variable domain, rest sourced from reference TRBV9 and TRBJ2-3, is DSGVTQTPKHLITATGQRVTLRCSPRSGDLSVYWYQQSLDQGLQFLIQYYNGEERAKGNILERFSAQQFPDLHSELNLSSLELGDSALYFCASSGPTGNNLTDTQYFGPGTRLTVL.

V usage is TRBV28 and J usage is TRBJ1-5; the D is unclear. The CDR3 contains 16 residues. Germline V lookup: CDR1 MDHEN, CDR2 SYDVKM. V dropped 2 bases and J dropped 0 bases, with 11 bases sitting between them. CDR3 region: CASSLLAVNSNQPQHF. The CDR3 DNA sequence: TGTGCCAGCAGTTTACTAGCGGTAAATAGCAATCAGCCCCAGCATTTT.

The V and J genes are TRBV2 and TRBJ2-1; 12 bases agree with TRBD2. V shed 5 bases, J shed 2 bases, and the junction held 10 bases outside the gene matches. The CDR3 is 18 amino acids. The germline V gene encodes CDR1 SNHLY and CDR2 FYNNEI. The CDR3 nucleotides read TGTGCCAGCAGTTCGACTAGCGGGAGATCAACTACCTACAATGAGCAGTTCTTC. Protein: CASSSTSGRSTTYNEQFF.

The chain is built from TRBV7-2 and TRBJ2-1; TRBD2 agrees at 8 bases. The ends lost 5 bases at V and 1 base at J; junction bases unmatched: 7. The CDR3 extends over 16 amino acids. Germline CDR1 SGHTA, CDR2 FQGNSA. Written as DNA, the CDR3 is TGTGCCAGCAGCCCCAAGGGACTAGTATCCTACAATGAGCAGTTCTTC. Encoded protein: CASSPKGLVSYNEQFF.

The rearrangement uses TRBV7-6 and TRBJ1-4; 7 bases line up with TRBD1. Germline V lookup: CDR1 SGHVS, CDR2 FNYEAQ. The V and J ends lost 8 bases and 0 bases, in that order; junction bases with no gene match: 15. The CDR3 is 18 residues long. Here the CDR3 DNA reads TGTGCCAGCGCCAGAGACAGGGCGGGTGGGGCAACTAATGAAAAACTGTTTTTT. Translated: CASARDRAGGATNEKLFF.